This entry features one T cell receptor beta chain sequence. Looked up from germline, CDR1 is DFQATT and CDR2 is SNEGSKA (reference sequence). V lost 3 bases to trimming and J lost 1 base; unmatched junction nucleotides: 7. The CDR3 extends over 15 amino acids. The data are from a study of CD8 T cells in Susac syndrome. Random hexamers primed reverse transcription of about 0.45 to 1 ug RNA. TCRdb analysed the immunoSEQ multiplex PCR reads with MiXCR anew, one entry per CDR3 protein. The sample consists of 130,000 to 150,000 distinct CDR3 sequences, roughly 94% of them appearing once. The gene calls are TRBV20-1 and TRBJ2-7, with 9 positions matching TRBD2. The sequenced sample consisted of CD4+ T cells from PBMCs. The source is a human donor in good health. CDR3 sequence reads: CSASRGLAGSYEQYF. The DNA of the CDR3 is TGCAGTGCTAGCCGGGGACTAGCAGGGTCCTACGAGCAGTACTTC.